This TCR beta chain is from a study of PD-L1 blockade in urothelial cancer. Study-level information: Individuals in the cohort had been given 0 to 3 earlier chemotherapy regimens. Analysis of the blood was performed 3 weeks (second dose) and 6 weeks after treatment start.

Study outcomes and limitations: The study found that durable-benefit patients expanded tumor-associated blood clones more at 3 weeks.

Profiling relied on immunoSEQ multiplex PCR, and the TCRdb table lists in-frame clones only, not all of them. The sample records 20,000 to 25,000 clones, roughly 90% being singletons. V lost 4 bases and J 7 bases, leaving 11 bases between the germline ends. The V gene's germline CDR1 is SQVTM and CDR2 ANQGSEA. This CDR3 is built from 11 residues. Individual patients had between 1 and 8 samples, taken pretreatment and on-treatment. Regarding this clone: What it binds is not known.

The sample was PBMCs, taken around atezolizumab (anti-PD-L1) treatment. This receptor was obtained from an older woman with urothelial cancer. V is TRBV29-1 and J is TRBJ2-7; weak D call: TRBD2 (7 bases). CDR3 amino acids: CSVVGRGEQYF. The CDR3 nucleotides read TGCAGCGTTGTAGGGAGGGGGGAGCAGTACTTC.